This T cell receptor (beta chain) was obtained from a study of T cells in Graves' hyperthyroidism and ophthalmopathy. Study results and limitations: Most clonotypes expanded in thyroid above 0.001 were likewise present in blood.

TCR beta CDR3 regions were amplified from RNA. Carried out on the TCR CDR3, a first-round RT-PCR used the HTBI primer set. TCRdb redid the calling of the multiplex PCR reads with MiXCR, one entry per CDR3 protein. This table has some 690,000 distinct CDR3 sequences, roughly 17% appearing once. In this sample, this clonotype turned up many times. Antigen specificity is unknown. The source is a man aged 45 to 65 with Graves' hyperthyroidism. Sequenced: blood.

CDR3 sequence (DNA): TGTGCCAGCAGTTCCAAAAAAGGGGGGAGCACTGAAGCTTTCTTT. It codes for CASSSKKGGSTEAFF. The V call is TRBV28, the J call TRBJ1-1; D might be TRBD1 (6 bases). Trimming took off 4 bases at V and 4 bases at J, with 16 bases between the two ends. The CDR3 covers 15 residues. CDR1 MDHEN and CDR2 SYDVKM come from the germline V gene.